This T cell receptor beta chain is from a study of CD8 T cells in ankylosing spondylitis. Notes on the study in general: Prior work had noted some motif variants in reactive arthritis blood and synovial fluid.

In this sample, this clonotype turned up a few times. Its antigen is as yet unknown. Each CDR3 protein gets one entry after TCRdb re-called the 5' RACE reads with MiXCR. The sample contains 250,000 to 350,000 distinct CDR3 sequences, less than 25% of which appear only once. The sequenced material came from blood, either unsorted or a sorted T cell fraction (not recorded which). The sequence came from a female donor with ankylosing spondylitis or in good health (not recorded which).

The CDR3 reads CSAGRGRTEAFF. DNA of the CDR3: TGCAGTGCTGGCCGGGGGCGCACTGAAGCTTTCTTT. The J gene is TRBJ1-1, the V gene TRBV20-1; D is perhaps TRBD1 (6 bases). V shed 5 bases and J shed 4 bases, with 11 bases lying between them. Per the germline V gene, CDR1 is DFQATT and CDR2 is SNEGSKA (reference sequence). The CDR3 has 12 residues.